This T cell receptor (beta chain) stems from a study of PD-1 blockade in classical Hodgkin lymphoma. Regarding the study as a whole: Baseline diversity resembling that of newly diagnosed patients was seen in complete responders. Significant TCR diversity gains by C4D1 occurred in CD4+ but not CD8+ cells.

Sequencing was performed with immunoSEQ multiplex PCR; in TCRdb, only in-frame clones are kept and a portion is missing. The profile covers about 96,000 clones, with around 93% appearing a single time and under 2% taken by the ten largest. There are 16 residues in the CDR3. CDR1 and CDR2 (germline): SGDLS, YYNGEE. The V segment lost 3 bases and the J segment 8 bases; nucleotides outside the gene matches: 14. About this clone: The target antigen is unknown.

The time point here: cycle 4 day 1 (C4D1), after 6 weeks of nivolumab. Autologous stem cell transplantation was followed by relapse in every patient, and brentuximab vedotin exposure varied. The starting material was peripheral blood mononuclear cells (PBMCs), obtained before the fourth cycle of nivolumab. The clonotype was recovered from a human donor with classical Hodgkin lymphoma. The J gene is TRBJ2-1, the V gene TRBV9; 7 bases match TRBD1. CDR3 DNA: TGTGCCAGCAGCGCAACCCCCGAGACAGGGTTTCATGAGCAGTTCTTC. Protein: CASSATPETGFHEQFF.